The T cell receptor beta chain described here comes from a study of T cell responses to AZD1222 COVID-19 vaccine. Regarding the study as a whole: Spike was spanned by vaccine-associated CD4 TCRs, which were dominant at 160-218 and 743-854. Baseline seropositivity characterized only a handful of AZD1222 recipients. Clonal diversity was possibly underestimated; the donors were predominantly white British and more often female.

A word on this clone: Its antigen is unidentified.

Profiling relied on immunoSEQ multiplex PCR, and the TCRdb table lists in-frame clones only, not all of them. The table shows around 62,000 clones, with over 85% occurring only once. The specimen was peripheral blood, collected on day 0 of AZD1222 vaccination. This receptor was identified in an adult in good health.

For the CDR3, the DNA is TGTGCCAGCAGTGAACCTTCTGACTTTTCCACCGAAGCTTTCTTT. This codes for CASSEPSDFSTEAFF. The chain couples TRBV6-1 to TRBJ1-1, with unresolved D. Trimming removed 2 bases from V and 8 bases from J, with 18 bases in between. Germline V CDR1 and CDR2: MNHNS, SASEGT. This CDR3 comprises 15 residues.